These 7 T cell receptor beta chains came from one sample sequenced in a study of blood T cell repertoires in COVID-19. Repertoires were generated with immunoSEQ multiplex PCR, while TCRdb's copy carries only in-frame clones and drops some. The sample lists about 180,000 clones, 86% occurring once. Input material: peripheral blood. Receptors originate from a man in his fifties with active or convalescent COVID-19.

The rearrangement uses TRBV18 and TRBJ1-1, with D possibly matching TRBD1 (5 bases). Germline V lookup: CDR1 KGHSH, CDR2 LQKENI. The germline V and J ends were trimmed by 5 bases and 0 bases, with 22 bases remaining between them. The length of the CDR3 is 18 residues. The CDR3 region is CASSNTGSGGSMNTEAFF. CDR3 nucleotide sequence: TGTGCCAGCTCAAACACGGGGTCGGGGGGAAGTATGAACACTGAAGCTTTCTTT. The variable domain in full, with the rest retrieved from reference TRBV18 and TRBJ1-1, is NAGVMQNPRHLVRRRGQEARLRCSPMKGHSHVYWYRQLPEEGLKFMVYLQKENIIDESGMPKERFSAEFPKEGPSILRIQQVVRGDSAAYFCASSNTGSGGSMNTEAFFGQGTRLTVV.

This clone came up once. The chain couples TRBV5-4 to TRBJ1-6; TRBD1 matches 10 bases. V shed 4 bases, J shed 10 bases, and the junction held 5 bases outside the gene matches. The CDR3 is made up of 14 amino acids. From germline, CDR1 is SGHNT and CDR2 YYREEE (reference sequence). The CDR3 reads CASSLGQGKSPLHF. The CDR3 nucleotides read TGTGCCAGCAGCCTGGGACAGGGGAAATCACCCCTCCACTTT.

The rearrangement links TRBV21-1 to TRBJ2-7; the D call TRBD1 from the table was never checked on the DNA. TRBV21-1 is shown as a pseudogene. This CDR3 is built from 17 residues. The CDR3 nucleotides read TGTGCCAGCAGCAATATTTTCAGGTGTCAGGCCCCCTACGAGCAGTACTTC. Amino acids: CASSNIFRCQAPYEQYF.

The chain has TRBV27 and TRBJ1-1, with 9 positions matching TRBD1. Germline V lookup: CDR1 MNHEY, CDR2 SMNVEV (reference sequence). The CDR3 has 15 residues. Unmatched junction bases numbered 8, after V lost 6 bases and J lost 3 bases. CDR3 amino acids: CASRATGGPYTEAFF. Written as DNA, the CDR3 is TGTGCCAGCAGAGCTACAGGGGGCCCCTACACTGAAGCTTTCTTT.

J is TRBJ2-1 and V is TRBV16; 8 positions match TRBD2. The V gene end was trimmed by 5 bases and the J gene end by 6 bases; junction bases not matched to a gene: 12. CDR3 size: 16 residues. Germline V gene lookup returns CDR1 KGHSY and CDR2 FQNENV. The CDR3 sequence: CASSFLTPGLGNEQFF. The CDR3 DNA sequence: TGTGCCAGCAGCTTCCTTACCCCGGGACTAGGCAATGAGCAGTTCTTC.

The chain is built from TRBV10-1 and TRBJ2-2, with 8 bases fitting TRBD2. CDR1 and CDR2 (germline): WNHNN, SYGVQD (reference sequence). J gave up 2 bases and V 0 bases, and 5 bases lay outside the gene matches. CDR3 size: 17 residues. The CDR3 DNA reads TGCGCCAGCAGTGAGTCGGGTCTAGCGGGCAACACCGGGGAGCTGTTTTTT. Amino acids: CASSESGLAGNTGELFF.

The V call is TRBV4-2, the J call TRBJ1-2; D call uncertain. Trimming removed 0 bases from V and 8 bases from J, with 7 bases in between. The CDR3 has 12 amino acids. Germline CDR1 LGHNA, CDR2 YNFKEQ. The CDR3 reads CASSQDERGYTF. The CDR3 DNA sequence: TGTGCCAGCAGCCAAGATGAGAGGGGCTACACCTTC.